The TCR beta chain under discussion was sequenced for a study of OX40 agonist ivuxolimab in advanced cancers. The wider study: Ivuxolimab is an agonistic anti-OX40 (CD134) antibody, and patients were treated with it. Two cutaneous melanoma patients and one hepatocellular carcinoma patient, three in all, had partial responses. Ivuxolimab doses were 0.01, 0.1, 0.3, 1.5, 3 or 10 mg/kg every 2 weeks.

This clone was seen a single time. Its cognate antigen is unknown. V was clipped by 6 bases and J by 4 bases, with 7 bases between them. The length of the CDR3 is 10 residues. Germline CDR1 and CDR2: GTSNPN and SVGIG (reference sequence). Assay used: immunoSEQ multiplex PCR; TCRdb lists only in-frame clones, some missing. The sample contains 150,000 to 190,000 clones, around 94% of which appear only once. Study outcomes and limitations: Partial responders receiving 0.1-3.0 mg/kg showed among the lowest clonal expansion.

The TCR was taken from an adult with an advanced solid tumor such as melanoma, head and neck, liver or kidney cancer. The sample was CD4+ or CD8+ T cells sorted from blood, taken in a trial of the OX40 agonist ivuxolimab. V gene TRBV30 combines with J gene TRBJ2-7, with a possible D match to TRBD2 (6 bases). CDR3 nucleotides: TGTGCCTGCGGACTATACGAGCAGTACTTC. This sequence encodes CACGLYEQYF.